This TCR beta chain came from a study of blood T cell repertoires in COVID-19. Germline V gives CDR1 MNHEY, CDR2 SMNVEV (reference sequence). V was trimmed by 6 bases and J by 0 bases, leaving 14 bases between them. The CDR3 extends over 16 amino acids. Living in 24 US areas, the participants were between about 18 and 100 years of age. Assay used: immunoSEQ multiplex PCR; TCRdb lists only in-frame clones, some missing. Of 300,000 to 400,000 clones in the sample, approximately 92% were seen once. This clone occurred once. The specimen was PBMCs or T cells enriched from blood (not recorded which). The sequence derives from a man aged 18 to 29 who had recovered from COVID-19. This rearrangement joins TRBV27 to TRBJ2-2, with D hard to call. CDR3 in amino acids: CASSYGRAANTGELFF. The CDR3 DNA follows: TGTGCCAGCAGCTATGGTAGAGCTGCGAACACCGGGGAGCTGTTTTTT.